What follows are 12 T cell receptor beta chains derived from one specimen sequenced in a study of blood T cell repertoires in COVID-19. Produced via immunoSEQ multiplex PCR; TCRdb's table is partial and in-frame only. The sample comprises about 260,000 clones, about 87% of which are singletons, and roughly 4.9% rests with the top ten. Sequenced sample: peripheral blood. These receptor sequences come from a woman aged 55-69 years with COVID-19, enrolled during active disease.

The rearrangement uses TRBV4-1 and TRBJ1-5; TRBD1 is a possible D gene (5 bases). V lost 2 bases and J lost 0, with 14 bases in between. CDR1 MGHRA and CDR2 YSYEKL come from the germline V gene. This CDR3 has 17 amino acids. This chain's CDR3 is CASSQLGGGYSNQPQHF. In DNA form, the CDR3 reads TGCGCCAGCAGCCAACTCGGGGGGGGATATAGCAATCAGCCCCAGCATTTT.

CDR3 sequence: CASSQDHGGTFGDYTF. The CDR3 DNA sequence: TGCGCCAGCAGCCAAGATCACGGGGGGACCTTTGGGGACTACACCTTC. The chain employs TRBV4-3 and TRBJ1-2, with D possibly being TRBD1 (5 bases). CDR1 is LGHNA, CDR2 YSLEER, per germline. V dropped 0 bases and J dropped 10 bases, with 21 bases sitting between them. This CDR3 has 16 amino acids.

This clone was recorded once. The genes are TRBV11-3 and TRBJ2-5; D call uncertain. Trimming shortened V by 1 base and J by 2 bases, and 8 bases separated the two germline ends. Per germline, CDR1 SGHNT and CDR2 YENEEA. This CDR3 has 14 amino acids. The CDR3 sequence is CASSLGPVQETQYF. For the CDR3, the DNA is TGTGCCAGCAGCTTAGGTCCAGTTCAAGAGACCCAGTACTTC.

The chain links TRBV18 to TRBJ2-7; TRBD2 matches 7 bases. With 5 bases clipped from V and 2 bases from J, the junction kept 9 bases outside the gene matches. Germline loops: CDR1 KGHSH, CDR2 LQKENI. The CDR3 has 15 residues. The CDR3 here is CASSTAGRSTYEQYF. In nucleotides, the CDR3 is TGTGCCAGCTCAACGGCCGGGAGGTCTACCTACGAGCAGTACTTC.

This chain links TRBV11-3 with TRBJ1-1; 11 bases fit TRBD1. The length of the CDR3 is 17 residues. Losses at the gene ends were 4 bases for V and 0 bases for J; bases not matched to a gene: 7. Germline V gene sequence: CDR1 SGHNT, CDR2 YENEEA. CDR3 protein: CASSSRDRGNLNTEAFF. In DNA, the CDR3 is TGTGCCAGCAGCTCCAGGGACAGGGGGAACCTGAACACTGAAGCTTTCTTT.

The genes are TRBV3-1 (or the pseudogene TRBV3-2) and TRBJ2-7; 10 nucleotides match TRBD1. J lost 4 bases, V lost 4 bases, and 13 bases had no gene match. Germline lookup yields CDR1 LGHDT and CDR2 YNNKEL (reference sequence). This CDR3 contains 17 residues. The CDR3 region has the DNA TGTGCCAGCAGCCCAAGACTCCAACGGACAGGGGGGTACGAGCAGTACTTC. This encodes CASSPRLQRTGGYEQYF.

This chain joins TRBV13 and TRBJ2-7, with 7 bases identical to TRBD2. The CDR3 has 19 amino acids. Trimming at V came to 4 bases and at J to 0 bases, leaving 18 bases not matched to a gene. In germline, CDR1 is PRHDT, CDR2 FYEKMQ (reference sequence). The CDR3 bases are TGTGCCAGCAGCTCCCTAGCGGTCCGAGCGGGACTAAGCTCCTACGAGCAGTACTTC. This encodes CASSSLAVRAGLSSYEQYF.

The chain links TRBV6-1 to TRBJ1-5, with D maybe TRBD1 (6 bases). CDR1 and CDR2 (germline): MNHNS, SASEGT. The CDR3 consists of 17 residues. Trimming removed 3 bases from V and 0 bases from J, with 15 bases in between. The CDR3 region is CASSDKTGTYSNQPQHF. CDR3 DNA sequence: TGTGCCAGCAGTGATAAGACAGGCACCTATAGCAATCAGCCCCAGCATTTT.

V gene TRBV29-1 combines with J gene TRBJ2-7; 7 bases align to TRBD1. The CDR3 consists of 12 residues. V shed 4 bases and J 4 bases; nucleotides not matched to a gene: 4. Germline lookup yields CDR1 SQVTM and CDR2 ANQGSEA. CDR3 sequence reads: CSVGDRVYEQYF. DNA for the CDR3: TGCAGCGTTGGGGACAGAGTATACGAGCAGTACTTC.

This chain links TRBV5-1 with TRBJ1-1; D unresolved. The CDR3 contains 13 residues. The V end lost 4 bases, the J end lost 1 base, and 8 bases lay between the germline ends. Germline values: CDR1 SGHRS, CDR2 YFSETQ. CDR3 sequence reads: CASSPTGNTEAFF. CDR3 DNA sequence: TGCGCCAGCAGCCCCACGGGGAACACTGAAGCTTTCTTT.

This clone was observed a single time. The chain employs TRBV3-1 (or the pseudogene TRBV3-2) and TRBJ2-1, with a possible D match to TRBD1 (6 bases). CDR1 and CDR2 (germline): LGHDT, YNNKEL (reference sequence). This CDR3 has 14 amino acids. V was cut by 4 bases and J by 8 bases, with 15 bases left in between. The CDR3 nucleotides are TGTGCCAGCAGCCGAACCACAGGGTTACATGAGCAGTTCTTC. The encoded protein is CASSRTTGLHEQFF.

This chain joins TRBV5-1 and TRBJ2-1, with TRBD2 as a possible D gene (5 bases). The CDR3 covers 14 residues. The germline V and J ends were trimmed by 0 bases and 1 base, with 5 bases remaining between them. Germline CDR1 is SGHRS and CDR2 is YFSETQ. CDR3 residues: CASSLGTSYNEQFF. In DNA, the CDR3 is TGCGCCAGCAGCTTGGGGACTTCCTACAATGAGCAGTTCTTC. The full variable domain, in which reference TRBV5-1 and TRBJ2-1 provide the parts outside the CDR3, is KAGVTQTPRYLIKTRGQQVTLSCSPISGHRSVSWYQQTPGQGLQFLFEYFSETQRNKGNFPGRFSGRQFSNSRSEMNVSTLELGDSALYLCASSLGTSYNEQFFGPGTRLTVL.